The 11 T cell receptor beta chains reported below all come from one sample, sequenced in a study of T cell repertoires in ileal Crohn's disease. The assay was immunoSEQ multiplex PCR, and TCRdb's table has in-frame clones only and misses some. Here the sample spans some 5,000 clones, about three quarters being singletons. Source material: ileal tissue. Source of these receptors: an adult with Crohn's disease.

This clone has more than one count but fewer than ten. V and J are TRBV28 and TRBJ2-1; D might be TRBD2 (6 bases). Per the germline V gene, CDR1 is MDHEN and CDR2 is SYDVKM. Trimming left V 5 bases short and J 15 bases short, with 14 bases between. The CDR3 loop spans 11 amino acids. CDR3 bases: TGTGCCAGCAGTGGGGAGACTAGGCGGTTCTTC. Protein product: CASSGETRRFF.

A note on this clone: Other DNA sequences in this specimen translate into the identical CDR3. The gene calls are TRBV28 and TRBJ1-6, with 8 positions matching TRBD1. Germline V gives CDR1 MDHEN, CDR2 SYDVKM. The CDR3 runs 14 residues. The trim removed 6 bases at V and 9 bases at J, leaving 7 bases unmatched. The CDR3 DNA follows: TGTGCCAGCAGCCGAGGACAGGGAGGTTCACCCCTCCACTTT. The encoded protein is CASSRGQGGSPLHF.

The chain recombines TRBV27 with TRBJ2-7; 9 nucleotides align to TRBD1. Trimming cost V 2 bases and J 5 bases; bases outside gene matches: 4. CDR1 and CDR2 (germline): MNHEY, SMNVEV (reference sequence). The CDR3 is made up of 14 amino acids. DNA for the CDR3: TGTGCCAGCAGTTTAGGGACAGGGTTTAACGAGCAGTACTTC. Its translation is CASSLGTGFNEQYF.

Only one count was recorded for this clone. DNA of the CDR3: TGCGCCAGCAGCCACTCAGTAGCACAGGGTGGGAGTTATGGCTACACCTTC. The encoded protein is CASSHSVAQGGSYGYTF. The rearrangement uses TRBV4-1 and TRBJ1-2; a weak D match, TRBD1 (6 bases). The CDR3 consists of 17 residues. Germline CDR1 reads MGHRA; CDR2 reads YSYEKL. Trimming removed 3 bases at V and 5 bases at J, with 22 bases between.

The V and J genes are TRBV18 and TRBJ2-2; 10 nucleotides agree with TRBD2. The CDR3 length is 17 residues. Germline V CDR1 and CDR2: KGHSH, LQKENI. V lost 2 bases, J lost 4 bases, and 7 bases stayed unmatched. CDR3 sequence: CASSPTSSGGFTGELFF. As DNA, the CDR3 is TGTGCCAGCTCACCAACCTCTAGCGGGGGTTTCACCGGGGAGCTGTTTTTT.

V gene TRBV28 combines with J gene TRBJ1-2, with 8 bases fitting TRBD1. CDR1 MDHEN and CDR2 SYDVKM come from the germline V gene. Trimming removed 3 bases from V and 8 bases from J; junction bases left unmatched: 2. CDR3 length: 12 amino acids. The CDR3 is CASSFAGGGYTF. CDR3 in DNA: TGTGCCAGCAGTTTTGCAGGGGGCGGCTACACCTTC.

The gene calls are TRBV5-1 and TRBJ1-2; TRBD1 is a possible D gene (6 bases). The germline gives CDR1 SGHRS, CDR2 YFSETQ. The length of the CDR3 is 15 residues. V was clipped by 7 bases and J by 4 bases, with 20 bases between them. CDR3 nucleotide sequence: TGCGCCAGCGCTTTGACTGGACAGCCCATCTATGGCTACACCTTC. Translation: CASALTGQPIYGYTF.

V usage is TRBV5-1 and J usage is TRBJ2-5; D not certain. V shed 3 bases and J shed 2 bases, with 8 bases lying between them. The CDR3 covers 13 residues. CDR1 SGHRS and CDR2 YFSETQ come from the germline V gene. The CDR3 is CASSWRIQETQYF. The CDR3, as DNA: TGCGCCAGCAGCTGGCGGATTCAAGAGACCCAGTACTTC.

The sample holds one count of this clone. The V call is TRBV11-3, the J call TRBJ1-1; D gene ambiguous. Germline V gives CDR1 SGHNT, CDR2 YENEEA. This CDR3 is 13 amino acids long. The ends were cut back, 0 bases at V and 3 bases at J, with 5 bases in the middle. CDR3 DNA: TGTGCCAGCAGCTTAGAGAGGGACACTGAAGCTTTCTTT. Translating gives CASSLERDTEAFF.

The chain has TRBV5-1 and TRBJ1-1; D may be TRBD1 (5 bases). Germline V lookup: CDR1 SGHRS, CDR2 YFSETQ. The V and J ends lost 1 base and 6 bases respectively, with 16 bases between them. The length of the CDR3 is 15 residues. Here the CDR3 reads CASSLFLVGEAEAFF. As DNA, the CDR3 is TGCGCCAGCAGCTTGTTCTTAGTGGGGGAGGCTGAAGCTTTCTTT.

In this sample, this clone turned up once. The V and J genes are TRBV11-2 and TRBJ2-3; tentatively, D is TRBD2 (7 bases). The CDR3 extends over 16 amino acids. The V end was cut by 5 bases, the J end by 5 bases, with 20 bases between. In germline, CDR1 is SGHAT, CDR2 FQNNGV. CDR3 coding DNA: TGTGCCAGCAGCCCCCGGTTGGGGGGGGCAAGAGATACGCAGTATTTT. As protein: CASSPRLGGARDTQYF. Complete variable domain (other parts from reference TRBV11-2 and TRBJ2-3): EAGVAQSPRYKIIEKRQSVAFWCNPISGHATLYWYQQILGQGPKLLIQFQNNGVVDDSQLPKDRFSAERLKGVDSTLKIQPAKLEDSAVYLCASSPRLGGARDTQYFGPGTRLTVL.